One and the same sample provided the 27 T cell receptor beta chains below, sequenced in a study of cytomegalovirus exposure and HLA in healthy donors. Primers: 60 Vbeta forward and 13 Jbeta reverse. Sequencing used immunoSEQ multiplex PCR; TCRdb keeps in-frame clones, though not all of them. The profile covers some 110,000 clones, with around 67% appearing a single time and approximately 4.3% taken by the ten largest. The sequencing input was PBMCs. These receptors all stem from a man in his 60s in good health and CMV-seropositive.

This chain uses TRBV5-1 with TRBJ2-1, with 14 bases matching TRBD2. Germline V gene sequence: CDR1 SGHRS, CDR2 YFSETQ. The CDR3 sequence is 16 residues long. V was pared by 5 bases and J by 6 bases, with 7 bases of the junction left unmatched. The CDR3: CASSWGLAGEFNEQFF. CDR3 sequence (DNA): TGCGCCAGCAGTTGGGGACTAGCGGGGGAATTCAATGAGCAGTTCTTC.

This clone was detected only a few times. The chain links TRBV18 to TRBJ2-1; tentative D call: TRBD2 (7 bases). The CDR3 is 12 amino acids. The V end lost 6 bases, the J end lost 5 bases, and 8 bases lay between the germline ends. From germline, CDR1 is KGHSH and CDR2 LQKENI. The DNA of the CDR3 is TGTGCCAGCTCGCGGGGGCACAATGAGCAGTTCTTC. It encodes CASSRGHNEQFF.

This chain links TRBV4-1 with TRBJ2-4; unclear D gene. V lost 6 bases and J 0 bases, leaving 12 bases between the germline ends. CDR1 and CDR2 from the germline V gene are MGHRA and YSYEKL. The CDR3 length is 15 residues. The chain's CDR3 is CASRDSPLAKNIQYF. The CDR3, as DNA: TGCGCCAGCAGGGATAGCCCTCTAGCCAAAAACATTCAGTACTTC.

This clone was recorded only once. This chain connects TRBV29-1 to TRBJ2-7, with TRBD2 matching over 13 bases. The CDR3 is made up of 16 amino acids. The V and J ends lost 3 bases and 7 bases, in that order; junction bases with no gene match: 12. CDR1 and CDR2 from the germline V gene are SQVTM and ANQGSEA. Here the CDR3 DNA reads TGCAGCGTTGACCGAACTAGCGGGGGGGCCTTGAGAGAGCAGTACTTC. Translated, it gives CSVDRTSGGALREQYF.

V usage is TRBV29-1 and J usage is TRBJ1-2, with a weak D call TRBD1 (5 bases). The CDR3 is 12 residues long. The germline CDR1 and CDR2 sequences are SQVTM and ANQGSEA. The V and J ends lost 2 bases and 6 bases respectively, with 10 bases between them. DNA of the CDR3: TGCAGCGTTGAAAGGGAGGGGAATGGCTACACCTTC. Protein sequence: CSVEREGNGYTF.

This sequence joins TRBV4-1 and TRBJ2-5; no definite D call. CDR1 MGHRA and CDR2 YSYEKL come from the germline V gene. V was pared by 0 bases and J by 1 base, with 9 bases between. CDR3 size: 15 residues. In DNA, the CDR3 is TGCGCCAGCAGCCAAGATCGTAACACCCAAGAGACCCAGTACTTC. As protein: CASSQDRNTQETQYF.

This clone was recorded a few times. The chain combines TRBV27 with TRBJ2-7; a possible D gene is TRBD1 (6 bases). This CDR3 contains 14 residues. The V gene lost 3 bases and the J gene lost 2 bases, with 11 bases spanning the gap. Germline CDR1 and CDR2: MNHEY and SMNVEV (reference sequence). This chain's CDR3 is CASSFYDRTYEQYF. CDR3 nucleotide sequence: TGTGCCAGCAGTTTTTATGACAGGACCTACGAGCAGTACTTC.

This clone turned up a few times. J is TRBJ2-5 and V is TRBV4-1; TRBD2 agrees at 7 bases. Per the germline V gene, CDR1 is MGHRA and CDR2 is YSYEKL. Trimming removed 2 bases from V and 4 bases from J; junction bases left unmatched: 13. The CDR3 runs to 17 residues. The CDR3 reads CASSQNPAQRGRETQYF. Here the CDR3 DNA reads TGCGCCAGCAGCCAAAACCCAGCCCAGCGGGGAAGAGAGACCCAGTACTTC.

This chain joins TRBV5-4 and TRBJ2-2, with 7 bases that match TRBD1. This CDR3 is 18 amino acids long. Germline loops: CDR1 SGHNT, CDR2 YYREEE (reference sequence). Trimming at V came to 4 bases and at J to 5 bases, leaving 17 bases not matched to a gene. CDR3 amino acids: CASSPGRVEGGNTGELFF. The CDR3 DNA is TGTGCCAGCAGCCCGGGACGGGTGGAAGGGGGCAATACCGGGGAGCTGTTTTTT.

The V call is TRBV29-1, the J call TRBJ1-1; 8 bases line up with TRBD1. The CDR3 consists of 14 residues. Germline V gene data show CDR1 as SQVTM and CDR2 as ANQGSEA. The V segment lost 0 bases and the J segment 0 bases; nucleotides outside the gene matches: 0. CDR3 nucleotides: TGCAGCGTTGAAGAGACAGGGGTGAACACTGAAGCTTTCTTT. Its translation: CSVEETGVNTEAFF.

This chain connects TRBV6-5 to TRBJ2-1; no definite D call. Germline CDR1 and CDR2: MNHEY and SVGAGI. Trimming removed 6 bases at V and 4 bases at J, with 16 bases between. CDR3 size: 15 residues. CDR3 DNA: TGTGCCAGCAGCTCCGGTGGTACTGAATACAATGAGCAGTTCTTC. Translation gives CASSSGGTEYNEQFF.

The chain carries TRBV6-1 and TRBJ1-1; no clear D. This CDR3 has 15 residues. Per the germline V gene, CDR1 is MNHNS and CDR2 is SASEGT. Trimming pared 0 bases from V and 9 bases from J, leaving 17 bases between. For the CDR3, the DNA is TGTGCCAGCAGTGAAGCGTCCGGCCAGGCGGGAAAAGCTTTCTTT. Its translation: CASSEASGQAGKAFF.

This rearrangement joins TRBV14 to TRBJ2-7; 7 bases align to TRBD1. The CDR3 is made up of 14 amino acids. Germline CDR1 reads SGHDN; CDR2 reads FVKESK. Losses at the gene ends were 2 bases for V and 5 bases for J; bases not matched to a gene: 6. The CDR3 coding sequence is TGTGCCAGCAGCCAAAACAGGGGTAAAAACGAGCAGTACTTC. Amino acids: CASSQNRGKNEQYF.

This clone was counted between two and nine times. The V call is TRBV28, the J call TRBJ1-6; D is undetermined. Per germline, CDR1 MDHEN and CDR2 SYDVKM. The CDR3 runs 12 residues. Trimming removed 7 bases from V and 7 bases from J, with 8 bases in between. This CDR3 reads CASNRLNSPLHF. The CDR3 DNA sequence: TGTGCCAGCAACAGATTAAATTCACCCCTCCACTTT.

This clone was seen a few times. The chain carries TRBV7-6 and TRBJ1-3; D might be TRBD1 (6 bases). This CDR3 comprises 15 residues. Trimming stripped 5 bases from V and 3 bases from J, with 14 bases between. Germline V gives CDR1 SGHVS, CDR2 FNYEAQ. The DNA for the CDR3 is TGTGCCAGCAGCCCCACAGGGATAGATGGAAACACCATATATTTT. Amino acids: CASSPTGIDGNTIYF.

CDR3 sequence (DNA): TGTGCCAGCAGCTTGGAAACGGCGGCAGGGGGGGCCAACGTCCTGACTTTC. Translating it yields CASSLETAAGGANVLTF. The chain links TRBV5-8 to TRBJ2-6, with D maybe TRBD1 (5 bases). The CDR3 is made up of 17 amino acids. The V and J ends lost 0 bases and 4 bases respectively, with 14 bases between them. The germline CDR1 and CDR2 sequences are SGHTS and YDEGEE.

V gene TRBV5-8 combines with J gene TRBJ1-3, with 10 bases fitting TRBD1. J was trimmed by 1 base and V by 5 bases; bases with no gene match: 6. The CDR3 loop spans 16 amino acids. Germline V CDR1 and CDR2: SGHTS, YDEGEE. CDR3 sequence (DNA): TGTGCCAGCAGTAGACAGGGGGCCGGGTCTGGAAACACCATATATTTT. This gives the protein CASSRQGAGSGNTIYF.

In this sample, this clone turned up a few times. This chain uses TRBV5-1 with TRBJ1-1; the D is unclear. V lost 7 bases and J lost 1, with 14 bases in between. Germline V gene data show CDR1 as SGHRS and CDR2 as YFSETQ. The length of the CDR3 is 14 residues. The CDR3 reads CASQAEMGNTEAFF. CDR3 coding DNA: TGCGCCAGCCAGGCCGAGATGGGGAACACTGAAGCTTTCTTT.

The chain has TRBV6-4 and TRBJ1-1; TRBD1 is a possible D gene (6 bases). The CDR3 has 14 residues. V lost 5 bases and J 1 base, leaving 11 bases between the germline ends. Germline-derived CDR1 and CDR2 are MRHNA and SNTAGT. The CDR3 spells CASSLEQGNTEAFF. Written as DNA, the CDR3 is TGTGCCAGCAGTCTAGAACAGGGGAACACTGAAGCTTTCTTT.

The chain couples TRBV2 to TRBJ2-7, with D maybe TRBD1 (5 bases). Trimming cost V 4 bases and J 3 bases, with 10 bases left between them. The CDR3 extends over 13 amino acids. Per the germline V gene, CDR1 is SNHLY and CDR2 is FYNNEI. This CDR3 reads CASSADRYYEQYF. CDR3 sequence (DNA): TGTGCCAGCAGTGCCGACAGATACTACGAGCAGTACTTC. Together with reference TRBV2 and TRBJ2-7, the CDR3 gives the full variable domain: EPEVTQTPSHQVTQMGQEVILRCVPISNHLYFYWYRQILGQKVEFLVSFYNNEISEKSEIFDDQFSVERPDGSNFTLKIRSTKLEDSAMYFCASSADRYYEQYFGPGTRLTVT.

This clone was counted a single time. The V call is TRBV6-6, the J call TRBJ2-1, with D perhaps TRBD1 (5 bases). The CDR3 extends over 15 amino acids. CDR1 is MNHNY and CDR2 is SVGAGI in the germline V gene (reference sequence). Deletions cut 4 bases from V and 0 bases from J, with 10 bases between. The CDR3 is CASSSDRSSYNEQFF. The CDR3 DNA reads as TGTGCCAGCAGTTCTGACAGAAGCTCCTACAATGAGCAGTTCTTC.

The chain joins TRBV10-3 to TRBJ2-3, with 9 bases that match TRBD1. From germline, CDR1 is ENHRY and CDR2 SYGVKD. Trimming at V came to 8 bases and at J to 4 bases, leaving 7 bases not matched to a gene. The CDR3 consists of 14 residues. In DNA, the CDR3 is TGTGCCATCTCCCTGGACAGGGGAGCAGATACGCAGTATTTT. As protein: CAISLDRGADTQYF.

This CDR3 reads CASSSRDGANTGELFF. The CDR3 DNA reads as TGTGCCAGCAGTTCGCGGGACGGAGCGAACACCGGGGAGCTGTTTTTT. The V gene is TRBV6-5, the J gene TRBJ2-2; perhaps TRBD2 as D (6 bases). V was shortened by 4 bases and J by 0 bases, with 12 bases between the two germline ends. This CDR3 is 16 amino acids long. From germline, CDR1 is MNHEY and CDR2 SVGAGI.

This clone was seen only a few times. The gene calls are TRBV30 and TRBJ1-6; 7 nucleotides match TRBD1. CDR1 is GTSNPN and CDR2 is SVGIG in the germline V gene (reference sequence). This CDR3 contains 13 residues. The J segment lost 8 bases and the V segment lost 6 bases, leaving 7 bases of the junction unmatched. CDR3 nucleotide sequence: TGTGCCTGTTTCGGGACAGACTATTCACCCCTCCACTTT. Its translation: CACFGTDYSPLHF.

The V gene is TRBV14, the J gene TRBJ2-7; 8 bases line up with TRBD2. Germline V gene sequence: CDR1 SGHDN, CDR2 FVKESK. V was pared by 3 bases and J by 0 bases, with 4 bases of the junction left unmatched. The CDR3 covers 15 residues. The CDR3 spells CASSHPGGVSYEQYF. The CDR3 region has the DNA TGTGCCAGCAGCCATCCGGGGGGGGTCTCCTACGAGCAGTACTTC.

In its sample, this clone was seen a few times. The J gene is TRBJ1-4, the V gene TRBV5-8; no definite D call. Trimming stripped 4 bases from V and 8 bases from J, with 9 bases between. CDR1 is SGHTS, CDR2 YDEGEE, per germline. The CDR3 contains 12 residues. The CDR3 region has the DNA TGTGCCAGCAGCCCGCGGAGGGAAAAACTGTTTTTT. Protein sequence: CASSPRREKLFF.

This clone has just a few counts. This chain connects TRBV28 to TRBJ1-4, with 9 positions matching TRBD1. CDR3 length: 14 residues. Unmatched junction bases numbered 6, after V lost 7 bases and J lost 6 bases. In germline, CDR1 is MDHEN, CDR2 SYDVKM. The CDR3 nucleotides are TGTGCCAGCACCCCCGGGACAGGGTATGAAAAACTGTTTTTT. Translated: CASTPGTGYEKLFF.